Below, one TCR beta chain is given with its context. The germline V gene encodes CDR1 SGHNT and CDR2 YYREEE (reference sequence). With 4 bases removed from V and 6 bases from J, the gap between germline ends came to 14 bases. The CDR3 runs to 15 residues. These data originate in a study of blood T cell repertoires in COVID-19. The table came from immunoSEQ multiplex PCR; TCRdb's copy has only in-frame clones and leaves some out. This sample has more than 110,000 clones; roughly 75% occur once, and the top ten carry 6%. The TCR comes from a woman aged 50 to 60 who had recovered from COVID-19. The sample was PBMCs or T cells enriched from blood (not recorded which). The V call is TRBV5-4, the J call TRBJ1-6; D unclear. The CDR3 nucleotides read TGTGCCAGCAGCCCAGAAGCTAGTATTAATTCACCCCTCCACTTT. It is translated as CASSPEASINSPLHF.